The sequence of this T cell receptor (beta chain) was determined in a study of PD-1 blockade in classical Hodgkin lymphoma. General study points: The study found that TCR diversity rose significantly by C4D1 in CD4+ but not CD8+ cells. According to reports, newly diagnosed patients had lower baseline TCR diversity than healthy donors, and relapsed/refractory patients had lower baseline TCR diversity still. Complete responders' diversity at baseline resembled that of newly diagnosed patients.

In regard to this clone: Its specificity is not known.

Germline V CDR1 and CDR2: SEHNR, FQNEAQ (reference sequence). The CDR3 spans 14 residues. V lost 6 bases, J lost 2 bases, and 4 bases stayed unmatched. Every single patient, without exception, relapsed after autologous stem cell transplantation, and brentuximab vedotin exposure varied. Complete response, partial response or progressive disease was each patient's best response. Repertoires were generated with immunoSEQ multiplex PCR, while TCRdb's copy carries only in-frame clones and drops some. The sample carries 55,000 to 80,000 clones, about 92% recorded once. This sequence joins TRBV7-9 and TRBJ1-2; 9 bases fit TRBD1. This receptor was obtained from a human donor with classical Hodgkin lymphoma. The sequences come from peripheral blood mononuclear cells (PBMCs), collected at baseline. In DNA form, the CDR3 reads TGTGCCAGCAGTCGGGGGACAGGGAACTATGGCTACACCTTC. Encoded protein: CASSRGTGNYGYTF.